A single sample gave rise to the 27 T cell receptor beta chains below, sequenced in a study of T cells in localized non-small cell lung cancer. Sequencing was performed with immunoSEQ multiplex PCR; in TCRdb, only in-frame clones are kept and a portion is missing. Among under 40,000 clones listed, about 80% were seen once. The sequencing here drew on peripheral blood, taken before any cancer treatment. The receptor set was obtained from a male donor aged 60 or over with stage III squamous cell lung carcinoma.

The rearrangement links TRBV6-1 to TRBJ1-5; no firm D call. Trimming took off 0 bases at V and 2 bases at J, with 8 bases between the two ends. This CDR3 has 15 residues. Germline V CDR1 and CDR2: MNHNS, SASEGT. The CDR3 sequence: CASSEALEGNQPQHF. CDR3 nucleotide sequence: TGTGCCAGCAGTGAAGCGCTAGAGGGCAATCAGCCCCAGCATTTT.

The chain employs TRBV6-1 and TRBJ1-6, with D tentatively TRBD1 (5 bases). The CDR3 consists of 13 residues. Germline lookup yields CDR1 MNHNS and CDR2 SASEGT. Trimming took 7 bases from V and 10 from J, leaving 14 bases between them. The chain's CDR3 is CASTTGYSSPLHF. In DNA form, the CDR3 reads TGTGCCAGCACAACAGGATACTCATCACCCCTCCACTTT.

The V call is TRBV25-1, the J call TRBJ2-1; 8 nucleotides match TRBD2. Germline V gene data show CDR1 as MGHDK and CDR2 as SYGVNS. V lost 4 bases and J lost 5; bases outside the gene matches: 10. The CDR3 spans 16 residues. The CDR3 DNA reads as TGTGCCAGCAGTGCTTACAGCGGGGGAATCGACAATGAGCAGTTCTTC. Its translation is CASSAYSGGIDNEQFF.

The rearrangement links TRBV6-6 to TRBJ1-5; the D gene is possibly TRBD1 (6 bases). Germline V gene lookup returns CDR1 MNHNY and CDR2 SVGAGI (reference sequence). V lost 5 bases and J 4 bases, leaving 15 bases between the germline ends. This CDR3 region has 15 residues. CDR3 sequence: CASSPAGGRNQPQHF. DNA for the CDR3: TGTGCCAGCAGTCCTGCCGGGGGGCGAAATCAGCCCCAGCATTTT.

The J gene is TRBJ1-1, the V gene TRBV6-6; D is possibly TRBD1 (6 bases). In germline, CDR1 is MNHNY, CDR2 SVGAGI (reference sequence). The CDR3 spans 13 residues. Trimming pared 4 bases from V and 3 bases from J, leaving 9 bases between. The CDR3 DNA follows: TGTGCCAGCAGTTCCGGGGGGCACACTGAAGCTTTCTTT. Residues: CASSSGGHTEAFF.

V is TRBV5-5 and J is TRBJ1-5; D unresolved. Germline-derived CDR1 and CDR2 are SGHKS and YYEKEE (reference sequence). Trimming cost V 2 bases and J 3 bases, with 9 bases left between them. This CDR3 has 14 amino acids. The CDR3 loop reads CASSFGTVNQPQHF. The CDR3 DNA reads TGTGCCAGCAGCTTCGGAACAGTCAATCAGCCCCAGCATTTT.

This chain connects TRBV27 to TRBJ1-5; D remains ambiguous. Germline-derived CDR1 and CDR2 are MNHEY and SMNVEV (reference sequence). This CDR3 is 17 amino acids long. Trimming left V 6 bases short and J 0 bases short, with 18 bases between. This chain's CDR3 is CASSPERGPFSNQPQHF. The CDR3 nucleotides read TGTGCCAGCAGCCCGGAACGAGGGCCGTTTAGCAATCAGCCCCAGCATTTT.

The rearrangement links TRBV4-2 to TRBJ1-4; 9 bases agree with TRBD1. The CDR3 is 16 amino acids. Germline CDR1 is LGHNA and CDR2 is YNFKEQ. V lost 0 bases and J lost 5; bases outside the gene matches: 4. CDR3 protein: CASSQEGQGQNEKLFF. Here the CDR3 DNA reads TGTGCCAGCAGCCAAGAAGGACAGGGGCAGAATGAAAAACTGTTTTTT.

This clone has more than one count but fewer than ten. The rearrangement joins TRBV7-2 to TRBJ2-1; 13 bases are a match to TRBD2. Germline V lookup: CDR1 SGHTA, CDR2 FQGNSA. V dropped 5 bases and J dropped 9; count of bases not matched to a gene: 7. This CDR3 contains 15 residues. CDR3: CASSTTSGRVGEQFF. The CDR3 nucleotides are TGTGCCAGCAGCACTACTAGCGGGAGGGTCGGTGAGCAGTTCTTC.

V gene TRBV6-1 combines with J gene TRBJ2-1; possibly TRBD2 for D (6 bases). The CDR3 is 15 residues long. The V and J ends lost 3 bases and 3 bases respectively, with 12 bases between them. Germline V gene sequence: CDR1 MNHNS, CDR2 SASEGT. CDR3 sequence (DNA): TGTGCCAGCAGTGAGCGGGGACTGCGCTACAATGAGCAGTTCTTC. Protein: CASSERGLRYNEQFF.

The chain links TRBV7-2 to TRBJ2-7; 10 bases map to TRBD2. V was clipped by 1 base and J by 0 bases; unmatched bases: 3. The germline gives CDR1 SGHTA, CDR2 FQGNSA. The CDR3 contains 16 residues. The CDR3 is CASSLVASGSSYEQYF. The CDR3 DNA reads TGTGCCAGCAGCTTAGTCGCTAGCGGGAGCTCCTACGAGCAGTACTTC.

This clone was counted once. The rearrangement joins TRBV7-2 to TRBJ2-7; D is undetermined. The CDR3 covers 16 residues. V was trimmed by 1 base and J by 0 bases, leaving 13 bases between them. Germline CDR1 is SGHTA and CDR2 is FQGNSA. The CDR3 spells CASSLVGPPSSYEQYF. In DNA, the CDR3 is TGTGCCAGCAGCTTAGTAGGGCCGCCGAGCTCCTACGAGCAGTACTTC.

The rearrangement joins TRBV5-8 to TRBJ2-1; D unclear. Germline V gene data show CDR1 as SGHTS and CDR2 as YDEGEE. CDR3 length equals 11 residues. Between the trimmed V and J ends, which lost 7 bases and 5 bases, there was a span of 7 bases. The CDR3 DNA follows: TGTGCCAGCCGACTCCACAATGAGCAGTTCTTC. This encodes CASRLHNEQFF.

The V gene is TRBV11-2, the J gene TRBJ1-5; D is uncertain. The CDR3 spans 13 residues. CDR1 and CDR2 from the germline V gene are SGHAT and FQNNGV. V was shortened by 3 bases and J by 9 bases, with 12 bases between the two germline ends. CDR3 bases: TGTGCCAGCAGCTTGACCCCGGTGGGGCCCCAGCATTTT. It is translated as CASSLTPVGPQHF.

This clone appeared a few times. The rearrangement links TRBV7-2 to TRBJ2-3; 13 positions match TRBD2. This CDR3 contains 16 residues. Losses at the gene ends were 4 bases for V and 7 bases for J; bases not matched to a gene: 8. Per germline, CDR1 SGHTA and CDR2 FQGNSA. CDR3 residues: CASSSRTSGSVHTQYF. In nucleotides, the CDR3 is TGTGCCAGCAGCTCTCGGACTAGCGGGAGTGTACATACGCAGTATTTT. Looking up the rest from reference TRBV7-2 and TRBJ2-3 gives the full variable domain: GAGVSQSPSNKVTEKGKDVELRCDPISGHTALYWYRQSLGQGLEFLIYFQGNSAPDKSGLPSDRFSAERTGGSVSTLTIQRTQQEDSAVYLCASSSRTSGSVHTQYFGPGTRLTVL.

The sample holds one count of this clone. This chain connects TRBV29-1 to TRBJ2-7, with no clear D. CDR1 SQVTM and CDR2 ANQGSEA come from the germline V gene. This CDR3 is 10 amino acids long. V was trimmed by 6 bases and J by 5 bases, leaving 8 bases between them. The CDR3 bases are TGCAGCGTGATCGGCGACGAGCAGTACTTC. This translates into CSVIGDEQYF.

The chain is built from TRBV6-5 and TRBJ2-1, with 13 bases that match TRBD2. Germline V gene lookup returns CDR1 MNHEY and CDR2 SVGAGI. V dropped 0 bases and J dropped 6; count of bases not matched to a gene: 2. This CDR3 spans 16 amino acids. CDR3 in DNA: TGTGCCAGCAGTTACTCCGGACTAGCGGGGGTCAATGAGCAGTTCTTC. This codes for CASSYSGLAGVNEQFF.

This clone was counted between two and nine times. The rearrangement uses TRBV19 and TRBJ2-1, with a tentative D call TRBD2 (6 bases). Germline V CDR1 and CDR2: LNHDA, SQIVND (reference sequence). The CDR3 covers 15 residues. V was pared by 3 bases and J by 2 bases, with 11 bases between. CDR3 bases: TGTGCCAGTAGTATGGGGGGAATCACCTACAATGAGCAGTTCTTC. This encodes CASSMGGITYNEQFF.

This clone has just a few counts. The chain couples TRBV5-8 to TRBJ1-5; no clear D. Trimming removed 7 bases from V and 9 bases from J, with 8 bases in between. Germline CDR1 SGHTS, CDR2 YDEGEE. The CDR3 has 10 residues. DNA of the CDR3: TGTGCCAGCCGCGGTGGGCCCCAGCATTTT. This encodes CASRGGPQHF.

The gene calls are TRBV18 and TRBJ2-7; D ambiguous. V shed 2 bases and J shed 0 bases, with 11 bases lying between them. This CDR3 region has 15 residues. Germline values: CDR1 KGHSH, CDR2 LQKENI. CDR3 sequence: CASSPTRESSYEQYF. As DNA, the CDR3 is TGTGCCAGCTCACCAACACGTGAAAGCTCCTACGAGCAGTACTTC.

The CDR3 region has the DNA TGCGCCAGCAGCTTACCCGAAGGTGAGCAGTTCTTC. This encodes CASSLPEGEQFF. The chain uses TRBV5-1 and TRBJ2-1, with no clear D. V lost 2 bases and J 9 bases, leaving 9 bases between the germline ends. The V gene's germline CDR1 is SGHRS and CDR2 YFSETQ. This CDR3 spans 12 amino acids.

The CDR3 sequence is CASSTQIAGGLVETQYF. CDR3 coding DNA: TGTGCCAGCAGCACACAGATAGCGGGAGGGCTTGTGGAGACCCAGTACTTC. V is TRBV7-2 and J is TRBJ2-5, with 11 bases lining up with TRBD2. The CDR3 runs to 17 residues. The V gene's germline CDR1 is SGHTA and CDR2 FQGNSA. V was pared by 5 bases and J by 5 bases, with 13 bases of the junction left unmatched.

The genes are TRBV6-1 and TRBJ1-2, with 9 bases aligning to TRBD1. V was pared by 3 bases and J by 6 bases, with 5 bases of the junction left unmatched. The CDR3 runs 14 residues. Looked up from germline, CDR1 is MNHNS and CDR2 is SASEGT. The CDR3 is CASSEGQGKNGYTF. CDR3 bases: TGTGCCAGCAGTGAGGGACAGGGAAAGAATGGCTACACCTTC.

The rearrangement links TRBV6-5 to TRBJ2-2; the D is unclear. There are 13 residues in the CDR3. Per the germline V gene, CDR1 is MNHEY and CDR2 is SVGAGI. Deletions cut 5 bases from V and 3 bases from J, with 7 bases between. CDR3 residues: CASSPIDTGELFF. Here the CDR3 DNA reads TGTGCCAGCAGTCCAATAGACACCGGGGAGCTGTTTTTT.

This chain links TRBV7-9 with TRBJ1-4; D unclear. Germline lookup yields CDR1 SEHNR and CDR2 FQNEAQ (reference sequence). The CDR3 spans 17 residues. Trimming took 1 base from V and 6 from J, leaving 18 bases between them. The CDR3 bases are TGTGCCAGCAGCTTAGGGGCGGCACTACGCGGGTATGAAAAACTGTTTTTT. This sequence encodes CASSLGAALRGYEKLFF.

The chain couples TRBV2 to TRBJ2-5; tentatively, D is TRBD1 (6 bases). The CDR3 length is 14 residues. V was clipped by 3 bases and J by 5 bases, with 13 bases between them. Germline CDR1 is SNHLY and CDR2 is FYNNEI. The CDR3 region is CASSDRGWGETQYF. DNA of the CDR3: TGTGCCAGCAGTGACAGGGGATGGGGCGAGACCCAGTACTTC.

The chain links TRBV14 to TRBJ2-2; 7 bases are shared with TRBD1. Germline CDR1 is SGHDN and CDR2 is FVKESK. This CDR3 contains 15 residues. V lost 5 bases, J lost 9 bases, and 12 bases stayed unmatched. The CDR3 protein is CASSYRTGKDRELFF. The CDR3 DNA reads TGTGCCAGCAGCTATAGGACAGGCAAGGACCGGGAGCTGTTTTTT.